The rows below give T cell receptor beta chains drawn from one sample of a study of shared clonotypes between healthy human individuals. Here immunoSEQ multiplex PCR was the method, and the copy in TCRdb shows in-frame clones only, minus some. The repertoire holds around 990,000 clones, with about 80% as singletons. The sample was memory CD4+ T cells from PBMCs. These receptors were collected from a man aged 18 to 30 in good health. Some clones in this sample may be carry-over from other donors' samples. The CDR3 runs from the conserved cysteine through the conserved F or W. The D gene is left open where the match is weak. For some rows the clone size is stated as once, few or many, or as a class when expanded; others skip it.

>TRBD1|TRBV28|TRBJ1-6|.
TGTGCCAGCTCCTTGGGGACAGGGGGCCAATCACCCCTCCACTTT
CASSLGTGGQSPLHF
>.|TRBV29-1|TRBJ2-5|.
TGCAGCGTTTCCCTTTCGGAGACCCAGTACTTC
CSVSLSETQYF
>TRBD2|TRBV29-1|TRBJ2-1|.
TGCAGCGTAAGACTAGCGGAAACCTACAATGAGCAGTTCTTC
CSVRLAETYNEQFF
>.|TRBV7-3|TRBJ1-1|.
TGTGCCAGCAGCTCCTTCATCAAAGGTCCTACCACTGAAGCTTTCTTT
CASSSFIKGPTTEAFF
>.|TRBV30|TRBJ1-5|.
TGTGCCTGGAGTGCCCGCCCCCCGAGGAGCAATCAGCCCCAGCATTTT
CAWSARPPRSNQPQHF
>TRBD2|TRBV4-1|TRBJ2-1|.
TGCGCCAGCAGCCAAGATCCTCGGCTAGCGGCCAGCTACAATGAGCAGTTCTTC
CASSQDPRLAASYNEQFF
>.|TRBV2|TRBJ1-1|.
TGTGCCAGCAGTGGCCAGCTTGGTATGAACACTGAAGCTTTCTTT
CASSGQLGMNTEAFF
>.|TRBV4-2|TRBJ2-3|few
TGTGCCAGCAGCCAAGGGCACGGGTCGGATACGCAGTATTTT
CASSQGHGSDTQYF
>TRBD2|TRBV4-2|TRBJ2-2|.
TGTGCCAGCAGCCAAGGGTTAGAGGCGGGAGTCGGGGAGCTGTTTTTT
CASSQGLEAGVGELFF
>.|TRBV19|TRBJ2-7|few
TGTGCCAGTAGCCTGGGCCCCGGGTACGAGCAGTACTTC
CASSLGPGYEQYF
>TRBD2|TRBV2|TRBJ2-7|.
TGTGCCAGCAGACGCAGCGGGAGCTCCCCTCCCTACGAGCAGTACTTC
CASRRSGSSPPYEQYF
>.|TRBV29-1|TRBJ1-4|.
TGCAGCCTCCGGGTGGGAGAAAAACTGTTTTTT
CSLRVGEKLFF
>TRBD1|TRBV28|TRBJ2-7|.
TGTGCCAGCAACTCTCCGGGACAGGCCTACGAGCAGTACTTC
CASNSPGQAYEQYF
>TRBD2|TRBV30|TRBJ2-5|few
TGTGCCTCCAGACTAGCCGCCGGGGAGACCCAGTACTTC
CASRLAAGETQYF
>TRBD2|TRBV2|TRBJ2-2|.
TGTGCCAGCACATTCTCGGGGGGATCGGGCACCGGGGAGCTGTTTTTT
CASTFSGGSGTGELFF
>.|TRBV6-5|TRBJ2-5|once
TGTGCCACCAAGCTGCCAGGGAGGGAGACCCAGTACTTC
CATKLPGRETQYF
>.|TRBV18|TRBJ1-3|once
TGTGCCAGCTCACCGGCGGCAGCTGGAAACACCATATATTTT
CASSPAAAGNTIYF
>TRBD2|TRBV19|TRBJ2-6|.
TGTGCCAGTAGTAGGACTAGCGGCTCTGGGGCCAACGTCCTGACTTTC
CASSRTSGSGANVLTF
>TRBD2|TRBV5-1|TRBJ2-7|.
TGCGCCAGCAGCTACGGGACTAGCGGGATTAGGACCTACGAGCAGTACTTC
CASSYGTSGIRTYEQYF
>TRBD1|TRBV19|TRBJ1-1|.
TGTGCCAGTACCAGGACAGGGAACACTGAAGCTTTCTTT
CASTRTGNTEAFF
>TRBD1|TRBV15|TRBJ1-3|.
TGTGCCACCAGCAGGGGGGACAGTTCTGGAAACACCATATATTTT
CATSRGDSSGNTIYF
>.|TRBV5-1|TRBJ1-3|.
TGCGCCAGCAGCTTTTCAGGGTCCCCTTACAGCATTGGAAACACCATATATTTT
CASSFSGSPYSIGNTIYF
>.|TRBV19|TRBJ1-5|.
TGTGCCAGTAGTATAATTGGGCAGCTAGGGGACAATCAGCCCCAGCATTTT
CASSIIGQLGDNQPQHF
>.|TRBV6-5|TRBJ2-5|.
TGTGCCCTACCTCCCCGGGGCGGCGTTGGGGAGACCCAGTACTTC
CALPPRGGVGETQYF
>.|TRBV14|TRBJ2-7|.
TGTGCCAGCAGCCCCGGAGGTGCCCGCCTACGTTACGAGCAGTACTTC
CASSPGGARLRYEQYF
>.|TRBV2|TRBJ2-7|.
TGTGCCAGCAGTGGGCACCACGAGCAGTACTTC
CASSGHHEQYF
>.|TRBV6-1|TRBJ2-7|.
TGTGCCAGCAGTGGGAACTACGAGCAGTACTTC
CASSGNYEQYF
>TRBD1|TRBV28|TRBJ2-2|.
TGTGCCAGCAAAAAAGGGACAGCTACCGGGGAGCTGTTTTTT
CASKKGTATGELFF
>.|TRBV7-3|TRBJ1-1|.
TGTGCCAGCAGCCTCGGACAGTCGAACACTGAAGCTTTCTTT
CASSLGQSNTEAFF
>TRBD2|TRBV28|TRBJ2-5|.
TGTGCCAGCAGTTCGCCCTACCGACTAGCGGGAGGGCGGGGGGAGACCCAGTACTTC
CASSSPYRLAGGRGETQYF
>.|TRBV5-1|TRBJ2-7|.
TGCGCCAGCAGTCCGGGACTCCTCTACGAGCAGTACTTC
CASSPGLLYEQYF
>.|TRBV28|TRBJ2-3|.
TGTGCCAGCAGACCCGGGACTAGCACAGATACGCAGTATTTT
CASRPGTSTDTQYF
>TRBD2|TRBV27|TRBJ2-1|.
TGTGCCAGCGGAGCGAGGCGGGAGTCCTACAATGAGCAGTTCTTC
CASGARRESYNEQFF
>.|TRBV7-8|TRBJ2-1|few
TGTGCCAGCTTCCCTCGGTTGTACAATGAGCAGTTCTTC
CASFPRLYNEQFF
>TRBD2|TRBV10-2|TRBJ2-2|many
TGCGCCAGCAGTGCTACTAGCGGGGCCGGGGAGCTGTTTTTT
CASSATSGAGELFF
>TRBD2|TRBV2|TRBJ2-3|.
TGTGCCAGCAGCGGGAGGGGCACAGATACGCAGTATTTT
CASSGRGTDTQYF
>.|TRBV19|TRBJ1-5|few
TGTGCCAGTAGGCACATAAATCAGCCCCAGCATTTT
CASRHINQPQHF
>.|TRBV6-1|TRBJ1-4|.
TGTGCCGGCATGGGGATGGGGGCGGCTAATGAAAAACTGTTTTTT
CAGMGMGAANEKLFF
>.|TRBV6-1|TRBJ2-7|few
TGTGCCAGCTGTACATCGGGTCGAAGGGAGCAGTACTTC
CASCTSGRREQYF
>TRBD1|TRBV5-4|TRBJ2-7|.
TGTGCCAGCAGCTTGAGGGACAGGGGATCCTACGAGCAGTACTTC
CASSLRDRGSYEQYF
>.|TRBV10-3|TRBJ1-2|.
TGTGCCATCAGTCCCGGGGACGGGACTCTTAACTATGGCTACACCTTC
CAISPGDGTLNYGYTF
>.|TRBV9|TRBJ1-2|many
TGTGCCAGCAGCGGGCCGGCTTGGGCTAGGGACTATGGCTACACCTTC
CASSGPAWARDYGYTF
>.|TRBV7-6|TRBJ1-2|.
TGTGCCAGCAGCCCCACCGTGACGGGAGTCTATGGCTACACCTTC
CASSPTVTGVYGYTF